The present entry profiles one TCR beta chain with its context. Its specificity is unknown. The CDR3 is made up of 13 amino acids. The germline V and J ends were trimmed by 6 bases and 2 bases, with 11 bases remaining between them. This specimen belongs to a study of blood T cells in healthy people across ages. Notes on the study in general: When one million T cells were used, diversity estimates were thought to be underestimates.

It was with a sample-barcoded 5' primer and a J-beta primer mix that a second PCR of roughly 7 to 12 cycles was run. TCRdb passed the 5' RACE reads through MiXCR, listing each CDR3 protein once. This sample has around 1,600,000 distinct CDR3 sequences; less than 45% occur once, and the top ten carry about 4.1%. The clonotype comes from a woman in her late teens or twenties in good health. The V and J genes are TRBV12-3 or TRBV12-4 and TRBJ2-7; TRBD1 or TRBD2 may be the D gene (7 bases each). Sequenced input: blood. CDR3 amino acids: CASRQGTTYEQYF. In nucleotides, the CDR3 is TGTGCCAGCAGACAGGGGACTACCTACGAGCAGTACTTC.